The next 22 T cell receptor beta chains were all read from a single sample in a study of blood T cell repertoires in COVID-19. Profiling relied on immunoSEQ multiplex PCR, and the TCRdb table lists in-frame clones only, not all of them. This sample has about 160,000 clones, with roughly 88% found just once. The sequenced material came from peripheral blood. The receptors were sampled from a man aged 55 to 70 who had recovered from COVID-19.

The chain combines TRBV10-3 with TRBJ1-2; 7 positions match TRBD1. Germline CDR1 is ENHRY and CDR2 is SYGVKD. V lost 3 bases and J lost 6; bases outside the gene matches: 1. CDR3 length: 12 amino acids. CDR3 in DNA: TGTGCCATCAGTGAAGGGGGCGATGGCTACACCTTC. Residues: CAISEGGDGYTF.

The V and J genes are TRBV27 and TRBJ1-1; maybe TRBD1 (6 bases). This CDR3 is built from 13 residues. CDR1 and CDR2 from the germline V gene are MNHEY and SMNVEV (reference sequence). Trimming removed 3 bases at V and 8 bases at J, with 13 bases between. This CDR3 reads CASSFGTGTEAFF. Here the CDR3 DNA reads TGTGCCAGCAGTTTCGGTACGGGGACAGAAGCTTTCTTT.

The chain carries TRBV5-4 and TRBJ2-3; possible D gene TRBD2, 5 bases. Germline CDR1 and CDR2: SGHNT and YYREEE (reference sequence). The CDR3 sequence is 15 residues long. V dropped 0 bases and J dropped 3 bases, with 11 bases sitting between them. Here the CDR3 reads CASSLDGLPTDTQYF. DNA of the CDR3: TGTGCCAGCAGCTTGGATGGACTGCCAACAGATACGCAGTATTTT.

V gene TRBV3-1 (or the pseudogene TRBV3-2) combines with J gene TRBJ2-2; 8 bases map to TRBD2. V was pared by 1 base and J by 3 bases, with 7 bases of the junction left unmatched. The CDR3 has 17 amino acids. Germline values: CDR1 LGHDT, CDR2 YNNKEL (reference sequence). CDR3 sequence (DNA): TGTGCCAGCAGCCAAGGCGGGGGGCCCCCCCACACCGGGGAGCTGTTTTTT. Its translation: CASSQGGGPPHTGELFF.

This chain links TRBV19 with TRBJ1-1; D unresolved. V was cut by 0 bases and J by 4 bases, with 9 bases left in between. The CDR3 is made up of 14 amino acids. CDR1 LNHDA and CDR2 SQIVND come from the germline V gene (reference sequence). CDR3 sequence (DNA): TGTGCCAGTAGTATAGAGGCAGGCGTCACTGAAGCTTTCTTT. Translating it yields CASSIEAGVTEAFF.

The chain is built from TRBV27 and TRBJ2-3; possible D gene TRBD2, 5 bases. The CDR3 has 15 amino acids. Germline CDR1 reads MNHEY; CDR2 reads SMNVEV (reference sequence). V shed 2 bases and J shed 5 bases, with 14 bases lying between them. CDR3 sequence reads: CASSLRRDAGDTQYF. Here the CDR3 DNA reads TGTGCCAGCAGTTTACGGCGTGACGCGGGAGATACGCAGTATTTT.

V gene TRBV6-5 combines with J gene TRBJ1-4; 8 bases fit TRBD1. With V trimmed by 7 bases and J by 12 bases, 10 bases remained unmatched. Germline V gives CDR1 MNHEY, CDR2 SVGAGI. The CDR3 is 13 residues long. The CDR3: CASTFSGTGELFF. For the CDR3, the DNA is TGTGCCAGCACCTTCTCCGGGACAGGTGAACTGTTTTTT.

Of note for this clone: The sample holds other DNA sequences that translate to the same CDR3. The genes are TRBV3-1 (or the pseudogene TRBV3-2) and TRBJ2-5; no definite D call. The CDR3 runs 12 residues. Germline assignment: CDR1 LGHDT and CDR2 YNNKEL (reference sequence). V lost 3 bases, J lost 5 bases, and 7 bases lay in between. This CDR3 reads CASSHSGETQYF. The CDR3 DNA reads as TGTGCCAGCAGCCATTCAGGCGAGACCCAGTACTTC.

This chain links TRBV6-5 with TRBJ1-1; no clear D gene. CDR3 size: 11 residues. CDR1 and CDR2 from the germline V gene are MNHEY and SVGAGI. V was trimmed by 8 bases and J by 6 bases, leaving 10 bases between them. Here the CDR3 reads CASVRGAEAFF. The DNA of the CDR3 is TGTGCCAGCGTTAGAGGAGCTGAAGCTTTCTTT.

This chain joins TRBV6-5 and TRBJ1-2; D unresolved. The V end lost 7 bases, the J end lost 6 bases, and 15 bases lay between the germline ends. This CDR3 has 13 amino acids. Germline V gene sequence: CDR1 MNHEY, CDR2 SVGAGI. CDR3 sequence reads: CASKTGMANGYTF. CDR3 sequence (DNA): TGTGCCAGCAAGACCGGGATGGCTAATGGCTACACCTTC.

The chain uses TRBV7-9 and TRBJ2-2; tentatively, D is TRBD1 (5 bases). CDR3 length: 13 amino acids. V was trimmed by 8 bases and J by 4 bases, leaving 11 bases between them. Germline V gene lookup returns CDR1 SEHNR and CDR2 FQNEAQ (reference sequence). CDR3 sequence reads: CASEPRATGELFF. CDR3 nucleotides: TGTGCCAGCGAACCCAGGGCCACCGGGGAGCTGTTTTTT. Full variable domain (rest looked up from reference TRBV7-9 and TRBJ2-2): DTGVSQNPRHKITKRGQNVTFRCDPISEHNRLYWYRQTLGQGPEFLTYFQNEAQLEKSRLLSDRFSAERPKGSFSTLEIQRTEQGDSAMYLCASEPRATGELFFGEGSRLTVL.

The CDR3 nucleotides read TGTGCCATCAGTGAGTCGCGTGATAGCAATCAGCCCCAGCATTTT. Protein product: CAISESRDSNQPQHF. V usage is TRBV10-3 and J usage is TRBJ1-5; D call uncertain. Germline loops: CDR1 ENHRY, CDR2 SYGVKD. CDR3 length: 15 amino acids. V dropped 0 bases and J dropped 0 bases, with 6 bases sitting between them.

The rearrangement uses TRBV7-5 and TRBJ1-5; the D call in the table, TRBD1, was not verified against the DNA. TRBV7-5 is recorded as a pseudogene. CDR3 length: 15 residues. The CDR3 DNA is TGTGCCAGAAGCTTACACCAGGGGCGAGAACAGCCCCAGCATTTT. Encoded protein: CARSLHQGREQPQHF.

The chain carries TRBV28 and TRBJ1-2, with a possible D match to TRBD1 (6 bases). With 7 bases removed from V and 8 bases from J, the gap between germline ends came to 17 bases. Germline-derived CDR1 and CDR2 are MDHEN and SYDVKM. CDR3 length: 13 amino acids. This chain's CDR3 is CASTLGGGVGYTF. CDR3 bases: TGTGCCAGCACCCTAGGGGGGGGCGTCGGCTACACCTTC.

The chain uses TRBV4-3 and TRBJ2-1; the D gene is possibly TRBD2 (7 bases). Deletions cut 1 base from V and 3 bases from J, with 16 bases between. In germline, CDR1 is LGHNA, CDR2 YSLEER. This CDR3 is 17 amino acids long. The CDR3: CASSQGGGGRLYNEQFF. As DNA, the CDR3 is TGCGCCAGCAGCCAAGGAGGGGGGGGGCGTCTCTACAATGAGCAGTTCTTC.

The gene calls are TRBV30 and TRBJ2-7, with 7 positions matching TRBD1. The V gene's germline CDR1 is GTSNPN and CDR2 SVGIG (reference sequence). V shed 5 bases, J shed 3 bases, and the junction held 4 bases outside the gene matches. The CDR3 runs to 12 residues. The CDR3, as DNA: TGTGCCTGGGTAGGGGACAGCTACGAGCAGTACTTC. Translating it yields CAWVGDSYEQYF.

V gene TRBV7-2 combines with J gene TRBJ2-7; TRBD1 aligns across 7 bases. The J segment lost 5 bases and the V segment lost 3 bases, leaving 4 bases of the junction unmatched. The germline V gene has CDR1 SGHTA and CDR2 FQGNSA. The CDR3 has 13 amino acids. The CDR3 DNA is TGTGCCAGCAGCTTCCGACAGGGCCACGAGCAGTACTTC. Its translation is CASSFRQGHEQYF.

Points on this clone: Within the sample, other DNA sequences also encode this same CDR3. CDR3 in amino acids: CASSEGQGYGYTF. The DNA of the CDR3 is TGTGCCAGCAGTGAGGGGCAGGGGTATGGCTACACCTTC. V is TRBV2 and J is TRBJ1-2; tentative D call: TRBD1 (6 bases). The V end was cut by 3 bases, the J end by 5 bases, with 10 bases between. This CDR3 contains 13 residues. Per the germline V gene, CDR1 is SNHLY and CDR2 is FYNNEI.

The rearrangement links TRBV10-3 to TRBJ2-4, with TRBD2 matching over 9 bases. Trimming removed 2 bases from V and 3 bases from J; junction bases left unmatched: 5. Germline CDR1 and CDR2: ENHRY and SYGVKD. This CDR3 is built from 16 residues. CDR3 DNA: TGTGCCATCAGTGAGAGGGTAGCGGGGGACAAAAACATTCAGTACTTC. It yields the protein CAISERVAGDKNIQYF.

The V gene is TRBV4-2, the J gene TRBJ2-5, with 11 positions matching TRBD2. Looked up from germline, CDR1 is LGHNA and CDR2 is YNFKEQ. J gave up 4 bases and V 4 bases, and 5 bases lay outside the gene matches. The CDR3 loop spans 15 amino acids. CDR3 sequence: CASSPGTSGRETQYF. CDR3 nucleotides: TGTGCCAGCAGCCCCGGGACTAGCGGTAGAGAGACCCAGTACTTC.

The chain uses TRBV29-1 and TRBJ1-1; D is unresolved. Trimming stripped 7 bases from V and 9 bases from J, with 18 bases between. The CDR3 runs to 12 residues. Germline V gene data show CDR1 as SQVTM and CDR2 as ANQGSEA. The CDR3, as DNA: TGCAGCGCCCAACCCGACAATCTACAAGCTTTCTTT. This codes for CSAQPDNLQAFF.

The V call is TRBV4-1, the J call TRBJ1-4, with 7 bases fitting TRBD1. The CDR3 is 16 residues long. The germline V gene has CDR1 MGHRA and CDR2 YSYEKL. V lost 4 bases and J lost 2; bases outside the gene matches: 7. CDR3 bases: TGCGCCAGCAGCCGGTCCCCGGGACAGACTAATGAAAAACTGTTTTTT. As protein: CASSRSPGQTNEKLFF.